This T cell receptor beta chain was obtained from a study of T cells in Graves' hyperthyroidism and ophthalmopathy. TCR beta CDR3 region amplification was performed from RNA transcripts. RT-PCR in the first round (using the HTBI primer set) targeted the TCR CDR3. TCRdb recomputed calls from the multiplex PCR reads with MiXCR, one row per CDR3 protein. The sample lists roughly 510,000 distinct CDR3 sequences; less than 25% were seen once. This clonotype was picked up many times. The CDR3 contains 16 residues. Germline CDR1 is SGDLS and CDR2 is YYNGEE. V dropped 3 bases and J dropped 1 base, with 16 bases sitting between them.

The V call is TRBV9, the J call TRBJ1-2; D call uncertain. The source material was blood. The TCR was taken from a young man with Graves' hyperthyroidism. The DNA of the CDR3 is TGTGCCAGCAGCGCCCTGAGTACGCGGGATAACTATGGCTACACCTTC. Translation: CASSALSTRDNYGYTF. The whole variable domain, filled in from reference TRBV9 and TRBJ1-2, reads DSGVTQTPKHLITATGQRVTLRCSPRSGDLSVYWYQQSLDQGLQFLIQYYNGEERAKGNILERFSAQQFPDLHSELNLSSLELGDSALYFCASSALSTRDNYGYTFGSGTRLTVV.